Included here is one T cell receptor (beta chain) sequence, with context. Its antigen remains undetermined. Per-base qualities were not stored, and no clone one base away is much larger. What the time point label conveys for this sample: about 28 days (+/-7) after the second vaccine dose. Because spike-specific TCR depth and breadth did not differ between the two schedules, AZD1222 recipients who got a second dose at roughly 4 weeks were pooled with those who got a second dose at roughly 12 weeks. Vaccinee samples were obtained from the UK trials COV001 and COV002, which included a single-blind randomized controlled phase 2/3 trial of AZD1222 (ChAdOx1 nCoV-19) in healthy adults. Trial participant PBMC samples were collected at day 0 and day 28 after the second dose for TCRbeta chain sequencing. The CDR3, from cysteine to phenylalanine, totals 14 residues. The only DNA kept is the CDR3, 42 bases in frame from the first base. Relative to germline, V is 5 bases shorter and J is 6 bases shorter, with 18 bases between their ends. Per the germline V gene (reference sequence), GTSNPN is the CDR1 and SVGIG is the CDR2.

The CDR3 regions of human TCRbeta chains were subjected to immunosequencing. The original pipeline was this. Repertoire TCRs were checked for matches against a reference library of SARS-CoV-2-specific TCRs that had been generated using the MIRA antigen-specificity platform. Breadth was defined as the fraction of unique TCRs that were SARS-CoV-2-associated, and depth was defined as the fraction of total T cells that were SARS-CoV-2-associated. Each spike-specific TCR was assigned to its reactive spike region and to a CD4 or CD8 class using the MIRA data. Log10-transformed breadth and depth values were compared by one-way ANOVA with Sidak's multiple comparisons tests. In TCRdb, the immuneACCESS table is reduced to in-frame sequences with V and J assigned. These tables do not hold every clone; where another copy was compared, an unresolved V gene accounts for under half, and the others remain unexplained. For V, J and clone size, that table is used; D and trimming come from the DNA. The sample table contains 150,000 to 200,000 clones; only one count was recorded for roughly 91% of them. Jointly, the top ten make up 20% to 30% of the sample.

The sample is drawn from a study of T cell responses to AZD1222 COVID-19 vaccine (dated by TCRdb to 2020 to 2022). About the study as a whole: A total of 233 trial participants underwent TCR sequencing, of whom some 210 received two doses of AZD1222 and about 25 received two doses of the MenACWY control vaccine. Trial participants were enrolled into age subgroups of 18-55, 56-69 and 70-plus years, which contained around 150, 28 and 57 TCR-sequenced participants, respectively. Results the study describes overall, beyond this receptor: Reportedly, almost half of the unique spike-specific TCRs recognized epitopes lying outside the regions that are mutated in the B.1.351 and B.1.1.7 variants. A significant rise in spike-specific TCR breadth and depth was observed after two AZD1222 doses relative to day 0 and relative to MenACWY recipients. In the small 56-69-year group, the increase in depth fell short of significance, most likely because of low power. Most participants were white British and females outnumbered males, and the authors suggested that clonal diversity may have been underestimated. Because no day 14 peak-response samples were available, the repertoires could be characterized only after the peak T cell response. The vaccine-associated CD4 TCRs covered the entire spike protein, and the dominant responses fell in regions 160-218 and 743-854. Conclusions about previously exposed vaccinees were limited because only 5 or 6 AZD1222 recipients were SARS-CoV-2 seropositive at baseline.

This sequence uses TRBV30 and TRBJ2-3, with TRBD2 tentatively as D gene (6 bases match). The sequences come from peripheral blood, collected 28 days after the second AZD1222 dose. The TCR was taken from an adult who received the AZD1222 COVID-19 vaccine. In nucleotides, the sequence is TGTGCCTGGTCAAGTTCGGGGGAGTGGGATACGCAGTATTTT. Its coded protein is CAWSSSGEWDTQYF.